This T cell receptor (beta chain) was sequenced in a study of blood T cell repertoires in COVID-19 (TCRdb year 2020). In terms of the full investigation: Samples from collaborators originated in the United States, Italy and Spain and spanned both the acute and convalescent phases of COVID-19. The prospective study material was composed of cDNA or gDNA derived from T cells, B-cell-depleted T cells, or PBMCs. The dataset comprised deeply sampled blood TCRbeta repertoires from subjects exposed to, actively infected with, or recovered from COVID-19. The repertoires were released in a freely available public database intended as a resource for research on the immune response to SARS-CoV-2. Samples came from the ongoing ImmuneRACE study (first 160 participants) plus 1,254 subjects from 6 global collaborators. Nearly every sample came with metadata listing a de-identified subject ID, COVID-19 status, age in years and sex. Where HLA class I and class II types were available, the types were taken from metadata supplied by the sample provider, not from assay-based typing.

Participants in the prospective study were aged roughly 18 to 89 years, lived in under 30 United States geographic areas, and enrolled through a virtual design. Cohort assignment in the prospective study relied on participant-reported clinical history from a screening survey and a study questionnaire. Recovered participants in ImmuneRACE Cohort 3 were defined as having two consecutive negative NP/OP PCR tests, clearance from a healthcare professional, or resolution of symptoms. In the prospective study, mobile phlebotomists collected whole blood, serum and a nasopharyngeal or oropharyngeal swab from each participant. Over an approximately 2-month period, participants in the prospective study had the option of providing additional blood draws and questionnaires. Before DNA extraction, prospective study blood samples were shipped either frozen or at room temperature. Turning to this clone: There is no known antigen for this receptor. Base qualities are not at hand, and no much larger clone is one base apart.

Reading the germline V gene gives CDR1 SNHLY and CDR2 FYNNEI. The CDR3 measures 14 amino acids from cysteine to phenylalanine. The CDR3 DNA has 42 bases and is translated from base 1. Relative to germline, V is missing 3 bases and J is missing 5 bases, with 5 bases of the junction outside any gene match. TCRbeta CDR3 regions were amplified from genomic DNA by means of the immunoSEQ Assay, a bias-controlled multiplex PCR. The original methods were these. The number of nucleated cells in each sample was estimated from the amplification of reference gene primers within the assay. To quantify the absolute abundance of each unique TCRbeta CDR3 rearrangement, sequence reads were collapsed and filtered. For each sample, productive Simpson clonality was calculated by taking the square root of Simpson's diversity index across productive rearrangements. The source is immuneACCESS, and TCRdb retained only in-frame sequences with V and J called. Part of the clones is not carried over; for the studies checked, unresolved V genes explain less than half of this, and the remainder is unexplained. V and J calls and clone size are those listed in that table; D and trimming were worked out from the DNA. The sample table records 200,000 or so clones; about 90% of these occur just once. 10% to 14% of the sample lies in the top ten.

On the study overall, not on this receptor specifically: Clinical and demographic metadata were provided uncurated, with the amount varying by source and participant.

The TCR originated in a man aged 25-45 years who had recovered from COVID-19. Material for sequencing was PBMCs or T cells enriched from blood (not recorded which). The rearranged segments are TRBV2 and TRBJ2-7, with 9 bases matching TRBD1. The DNA is TGTGCCAGCAGTGAGGACAGGGGCAGTAACGAGCAGTACTTC. This sequence encodes CASSEDRGSNEQYF.